Here is one TCR beta chain with its context. TCRdb's copy holds only in-frame clones and misses some; the assay was immunoSEQ multiplex PCR. The data contain roughly 46,000 clones, roughly 88% of them singletons. The data are from a study of blood T cell repertoires in COVID-19. Germline lookup yields CDR1 SGHAT and CDR2 FQNNGV. This CDR3 has 16 residues. V lost 6 bases and J lost 3, with 20 bases in between. Sequenced material: peripheral blood. The source of this sequence is a human donor in a cohort sampled during active COVID-19. The donor label of this sample is uncertain. The chain employs TRBV11-2 and TRBJ1-1; D is perhaps TRBD1 (5 bases). This CDR3 is CASRLEPWGGDTEAFF. CDR3 nucleotide sequence: TGTGCCAGCAGACTAGAACCGTGGGGGGGGGACACTGAAGCTTTCTTT.